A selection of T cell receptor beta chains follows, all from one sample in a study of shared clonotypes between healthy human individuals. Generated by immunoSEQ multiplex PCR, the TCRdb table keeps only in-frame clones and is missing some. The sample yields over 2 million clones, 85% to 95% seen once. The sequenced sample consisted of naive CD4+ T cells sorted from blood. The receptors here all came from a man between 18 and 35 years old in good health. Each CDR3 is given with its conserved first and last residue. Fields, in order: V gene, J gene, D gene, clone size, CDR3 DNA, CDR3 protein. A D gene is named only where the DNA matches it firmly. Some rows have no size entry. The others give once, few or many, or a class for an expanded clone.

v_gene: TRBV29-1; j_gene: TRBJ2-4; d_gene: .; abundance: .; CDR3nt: TGCAGCCTCCCCAGGCAAGTAGCCAAAAACATTCAGTACTTC; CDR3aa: CSLPRQVAKNIQYF
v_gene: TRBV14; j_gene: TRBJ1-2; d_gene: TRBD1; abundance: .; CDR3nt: TGTGCCAGCAGCCAAGCTGGGACAGGGAACTATGGCTACACCTTC; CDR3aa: CASSQAGTGNYGYTF
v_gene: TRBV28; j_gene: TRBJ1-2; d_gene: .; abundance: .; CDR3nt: TGTGCCAGCAGTACCGGGATTTACTATGGCTACACCTTC; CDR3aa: CASSTGIYYGYTF
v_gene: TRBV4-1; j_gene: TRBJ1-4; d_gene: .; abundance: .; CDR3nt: TGCGCCAGCAGCCAAGATCTTACAGGGCCAAATGAAAAACTGTTTTTT; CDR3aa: CASSQDLTGPNEKLFF
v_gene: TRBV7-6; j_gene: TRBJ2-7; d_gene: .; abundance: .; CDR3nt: TGTGCCAGCAGTTGGGACCCTTACGAGCAGTACTTC; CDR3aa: CASSWDPYEQYF
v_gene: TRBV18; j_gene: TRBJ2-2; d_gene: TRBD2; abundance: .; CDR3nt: TGTGCCAGCTCACCACTCGCGGGGGACACCGGGGAGCTGTTTTTT; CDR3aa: CASSPLAGDTGELFF
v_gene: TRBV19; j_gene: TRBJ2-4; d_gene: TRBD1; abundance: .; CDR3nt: TGTGCCAGTAGACTACAGGGGGCGGGAAACATTCAGTACTTC; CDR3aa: CASRLQGAGNIQYF
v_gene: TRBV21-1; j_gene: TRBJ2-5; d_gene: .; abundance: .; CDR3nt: TGTGCCAGCAGCAAACCTTTGCAAGAGACCCAGTACTTC; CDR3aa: CASSKPLQETQYF
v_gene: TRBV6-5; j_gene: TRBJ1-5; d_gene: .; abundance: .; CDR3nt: TGTGCCAGCAGTCCCCGGGGGGGGACGAATCAGCCCCAGCATTTT; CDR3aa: CASSPRGGTNQPQHF
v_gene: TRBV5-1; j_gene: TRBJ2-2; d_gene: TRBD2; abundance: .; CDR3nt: TGCGCCAGCAGCTTCTCCGGGACTAGCGGGATTGGGGACACCGGGGAGCTGTTTTTT; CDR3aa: CASSFSGTSGIGDTGELFF
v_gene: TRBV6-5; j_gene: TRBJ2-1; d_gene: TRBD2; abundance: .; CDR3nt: TGTGCCAGCACAGCCGCCGGGGAGGGGCACAATGAGCAGTTCTTC; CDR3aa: CASTAAGEGHNEQFF
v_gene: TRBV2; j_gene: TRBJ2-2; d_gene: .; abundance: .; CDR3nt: TGTGCCAGCAGTGTTGAAACAGGGTTGGCGGGGGAGCTGTTTTTT; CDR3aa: CASSVETGLAGELFF
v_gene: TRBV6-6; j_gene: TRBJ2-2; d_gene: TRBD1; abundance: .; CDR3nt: TGTGCCAGCAGTAGACAGGGGGCGGGCGGGGAGCTGTTTTTT; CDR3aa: CASSRQGAGGELFF
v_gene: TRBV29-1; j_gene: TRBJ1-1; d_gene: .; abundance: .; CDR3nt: TGCAGCGTAGGAATGGGAACTTACACTGAAGCTTTCTTT; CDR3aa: CSVGMGTYTEAFF
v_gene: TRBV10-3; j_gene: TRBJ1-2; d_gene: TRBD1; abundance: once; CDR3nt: TGTGCCATCAGTAGCTCGAAACAGGGGGCGCAGGGAAAGAGAGGCTACACCTTC; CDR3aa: CAISSSKQGAQGKRGYTF
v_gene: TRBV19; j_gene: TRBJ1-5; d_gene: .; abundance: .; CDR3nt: TGTGCCAGTAAAAATTCTCAATCAAATCAGCCCCAGCATTTT; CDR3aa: CASKNSQSNQPQHF
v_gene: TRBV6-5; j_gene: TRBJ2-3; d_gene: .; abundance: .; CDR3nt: TGTGCCAGCAGAAACCCAGCTACAGATACGCAGTATTTT; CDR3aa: CASRNPATDTQYF
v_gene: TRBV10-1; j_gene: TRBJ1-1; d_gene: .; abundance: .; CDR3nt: TGCGCCAGCAGTTCGACAGCGAACACTGAAGCTTTCTTT; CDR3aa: CASSSTANTEAFF
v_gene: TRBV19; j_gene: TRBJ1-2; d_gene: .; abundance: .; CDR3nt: TGTGCCAGTAGTATAGGATTGTTCAGGGACTATGGCTACACCTTC; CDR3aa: CASSIGLFRDYGYTF
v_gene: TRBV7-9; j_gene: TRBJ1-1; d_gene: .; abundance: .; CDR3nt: TGTGCCAGCAGCTTCCCCCAGGGTAAGGAAACCATGAACACTGAAGCTTTCTTT; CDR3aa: CASSFPQGKETMNTEAFF
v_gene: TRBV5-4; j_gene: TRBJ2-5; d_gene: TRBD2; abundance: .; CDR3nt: TGTGCCAGCAGCTTGTCTAAACGGGGGGGCCAGGAGACCCAGTACTTC; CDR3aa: CASSLSKRGGQETQYF
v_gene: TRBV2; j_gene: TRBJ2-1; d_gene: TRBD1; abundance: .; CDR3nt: TGTGCCAGCAGGCTACCCTTGGGACAGGACAATGAGCAGTTCTTC; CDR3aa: CASRLPLGQDNEQFF
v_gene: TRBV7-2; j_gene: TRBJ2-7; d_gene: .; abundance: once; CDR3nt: TGTGCCAGCAGCTTAGGCAGGCTCTCCCTCGAGCAGTACTTC; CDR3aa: CASSLGRLSLEQYF
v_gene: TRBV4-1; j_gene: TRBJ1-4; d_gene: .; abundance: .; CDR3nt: TGCGCCAGCAGCCAAGTATGGGGCGAAAAACTGTTTTTT; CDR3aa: CASSQVWGEKLFF
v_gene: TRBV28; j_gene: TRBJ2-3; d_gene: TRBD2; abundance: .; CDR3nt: TGTGCCAGCAGTTTCCCCGTTAATCGGGCGGGGGGCACAGATACGCAGTATTTT; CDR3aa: CASSFPVNRAGGTDTQYF
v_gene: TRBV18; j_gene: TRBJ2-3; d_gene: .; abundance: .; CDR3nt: TGTGCCAGCTCACCAGGGCCGGATACGCAGTATTTT; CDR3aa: CASSPGPDTQYF
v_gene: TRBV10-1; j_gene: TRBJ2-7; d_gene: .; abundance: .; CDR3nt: TGCGCCAGCAGTGAGTCAACTAGCAAGGGATATTACGAGCAGTACTTC; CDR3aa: CASSESTSKGYYEQYF
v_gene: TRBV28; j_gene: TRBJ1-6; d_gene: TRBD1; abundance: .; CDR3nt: TGTGCCAGCAGTACCCGACAGGGGGCCCACTTT; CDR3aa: CASSTRQGAHF
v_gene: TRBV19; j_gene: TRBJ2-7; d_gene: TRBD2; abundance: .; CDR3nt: TGTGCCAGTAGTGGGGGTACACTAGCGGGAGACTCCTACGAGCAGTACTTC; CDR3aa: CASSGGTLAGDSYEQYF
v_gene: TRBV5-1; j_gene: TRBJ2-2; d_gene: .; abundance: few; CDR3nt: TGCGCCAGCAGCTTGGCTGGGGACACCGGGGAGCTGTTTTTT; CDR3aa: CASSLAGDTGELFF
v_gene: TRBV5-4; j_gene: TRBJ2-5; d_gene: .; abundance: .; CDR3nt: TGTGCCAGCAGCCCCCACAGGGGAGGAGAGACCCAGTACTTC; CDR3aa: CASSPHRGGETQYF
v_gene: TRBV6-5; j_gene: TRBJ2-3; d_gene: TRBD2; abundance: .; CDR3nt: TGTGCCAGCAGGATGGCGGGGGGCGGGGATACGCAGTATTTT; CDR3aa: CASRMAGGGDTQYF
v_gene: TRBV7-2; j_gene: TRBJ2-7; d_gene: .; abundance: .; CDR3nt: TGTGCCAGCAGCTTAGCGGGAAGCTCCTACGAGCAGTACTTC; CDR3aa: CASSLAGSSYEQYF
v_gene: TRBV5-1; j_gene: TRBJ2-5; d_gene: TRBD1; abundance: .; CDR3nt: TGCGCCAGCAGCCGTTCCCGGACAGGGGCTACGATGGAGACCCAGTACTTC; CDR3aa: CASSRSRTGATMETQYF
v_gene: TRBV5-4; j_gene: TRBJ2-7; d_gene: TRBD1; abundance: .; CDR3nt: TGTGCCAGCAGTCTTGACAGGGCCTCCTACGAGCAGTACTTC; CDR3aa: CASSLDRASYEQYF
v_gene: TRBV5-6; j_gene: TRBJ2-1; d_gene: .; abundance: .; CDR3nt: TGTGCCAGCAGCTTCGGGGTCGCCTACAATGAGCAGTTCTTC; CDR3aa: CASSFGVAYNEQFF
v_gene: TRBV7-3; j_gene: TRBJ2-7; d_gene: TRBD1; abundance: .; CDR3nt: TGTGCCAGCAGCTTAAGTCAGGGGGCGTACGAGCAGTACTTC; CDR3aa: CASSLSQGAYEQYF
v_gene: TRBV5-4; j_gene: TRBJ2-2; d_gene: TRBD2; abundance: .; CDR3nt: TGTGCCAGCAGCTCCGTAGCGGGAGCGGTCACCGGGGAGCTGTTTTTT; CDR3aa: CASSSVAGAVTGELFF
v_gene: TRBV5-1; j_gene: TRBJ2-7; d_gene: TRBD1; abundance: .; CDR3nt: TGCGCCAGCAGCTGGGGACAGGGAGGAAGCGGCGAGCAGTACTTC; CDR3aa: CASSWGQGGSGEQYF
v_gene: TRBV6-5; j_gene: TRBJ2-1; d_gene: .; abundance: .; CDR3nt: TGTGCCAGCAGAGTACGATACTCCTACAATGAGCAGTTCTTC; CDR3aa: CASRVRYSYNEQFF
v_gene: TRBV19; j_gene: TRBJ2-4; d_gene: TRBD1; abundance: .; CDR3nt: TGTGCCAGTAGTAGATTAGCCTTACCGGGACAGGGGAAAAACATTCAGTACTTC; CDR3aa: CASSRLALPGQGKNIQYF
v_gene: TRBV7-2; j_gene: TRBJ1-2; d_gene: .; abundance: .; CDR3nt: TGTGCCAGCAGCCCTAGGACCGTTCTCATAAGGGATGGCTACACCTTC; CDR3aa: CASSPRTVLIRDGYTF
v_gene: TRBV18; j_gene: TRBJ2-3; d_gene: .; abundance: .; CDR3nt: TGTGCCAGCTCAGCAATAGGATTAGGCCTAGATACGCAGTATTTT; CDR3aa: CASSAIGLGLDTQYF
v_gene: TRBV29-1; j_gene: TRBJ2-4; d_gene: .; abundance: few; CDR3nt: TGCAGCGTTACCCCAACGCCAAGTAATGTAGCCAAAAACATTCAGTACTTC; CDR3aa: CSVTPTPSNVAKNIQYF
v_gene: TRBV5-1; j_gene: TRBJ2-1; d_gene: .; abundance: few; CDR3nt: TGCGCCAGCAGCTCGGGGTACAATGAGCAGTTCTTC; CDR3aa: CASSSGYNEQFF